The present entry profiles one T cell receptor beta chain with its context. Its antigen remains unidentified. No base qualities exist here, and no much larger clone lies one base off it. This sample is part of a study of blood T cell repertoires in COVID-19 (TCRdb year 2020). Regarding the complete study: Samples covering the acute and convalescent phases of COVID-19 were provided by collaborators in the United States, Italy and Spain. The prospective study material was composed of cDNA or gDNA derived from T cells, B-cell-depleted T cells, or PBMCs. HLA class I and class II types, where available, came from metadata supplied by the sample provider rather than from assay-based typing. Samples came from the ongoing ImmuneRACE study (first 160 participants) plus 1,254 subjects from 6 global collaborators. The dataset comprised deeply sampled blood TCRbeta repertoires from subjects exposed to, actively infected with, or recovered from COVID-19. Nearly every sample came with metadata listing a de-identified subject ID, COVID-19 status, age in years and sex. The repertoires were made available in a free public database intended to serve as a resource for research on the immune response to SARS-CoV-2. Points the paper makes about the study in general: How much clinical and demographic metadata was included differed by source and by participant, and the metadata was provided uncurated.

The collaborating institutions used their own protocols to collect whole blood in K2EDTA tubes. For TCRbeta analysis, collaborators shipped samples in one of three forms: frozen whole blood, isolated PBMCs, or DNA extracted from either of those sample types. TCRbeta CDR3 regions were amplified from genomic DNA by means of the immunoSEQ Assay, a bias-controlled multiplex PCR. The source study handled its data this way. The number of nucleated cells in each sample was estimated by amplification of reference gene primers within the assay. Sequence reads were collapsed and filtered to measure the absolute abundance of every unique TCRbeta CDR3 rearrangement. For each sample, productive Simpson clonality was calculated by taking the square root of Simpson's diversity index across productive rearrangements. This is the immuneACCESS table as TCRdb keeps it, with only in-frame sequences that have V and J called. A part of the clones is gone; compared with another copy, unresolved V genes explain less than half, and the rest is unexplained. V, J and clone size derive from that table, while D and trimming were established from the DNA sequence. Counted in this sample were roughly 100,000 clones; 80% to 90% of them appeared once. The top ten constitute 32% of the sample.

The clonotype comes from a woman over 75 with acute or convalescent COVID-19. Material for sequencing was peripheral blood.

The CDR3 corresponds to CASSPPSSGGTKTQYF. The nucleotide sequence reads TGTGCCAGCTCACCACCTTCTAGCGGGGGGACTAAGACCCAGTACTTC. The chain was built from TRBV18 and TRBJ2-5; TRBD2 matches 11 bases in the middle. V is cut back by 0 bases and J by 6 bases, with 6 bases in the junction unmatched. The germline V gene encodes CDR1 KGHSH and CDR2 LQKENI. From the cysteine up to the phenylalanine, the CDR3 has a length of 16 residues. Only CDR3 DNA remains: 48 bases, in frame from the first base.